This T cell receptor (beta chain) was identified in a study of blood T cell repertoires in COVID-19. Study as a whole: T cells, B-cell-depleted T cells, or PBMCs provided the cDNA or gDNA that served as material.

The assay was immunoSEQ multiplex PCR, and TCRdb's table has in-frame clones only and misses some. Of around 79,000 clones listed, less than 90% are singletons. CDR1 is ENHRY and CDR2 is SYGVKD in the germline V gene. The CDR3 consists of 11 residues. Deletions cut 4 bases from V and 3 bases from J, with 3 bases between. Specimen: peripheral blood. The chain is built from TRBV10-3 and TRBJ1-2, with unresolved D. The TCR comes from a human donor in a cohort sampled during active COVID-19. CDR3 sequence: CAISADYGYTF. The CDR3 coding sequence is TGTGCCATCAGTGCGGACTATGGCTACACCTTC.